This T cell receptor beta chain is from a study of glioma-infiltrating T cells. Study-wide results and caveats: CDR3 overlap between tissue and blood was very small. Tissue-blood divergence was below expectation in non-neoplastic patients, above in gliomas.

TCR alpha and beta CDR3 regions were amplified from RNA using iRepertoire nested multiplex PCR. TCRdb analysed the multiplex PCR reads with MiXCR anew, one entry per CDR3 protein. The sample carries more than 350,000 distinct CDR3 sequences, roughly two fifths recorded once. The CDR3 is 17 residues long. CDR1 is SGHKS, CDR2 YYEKEE, per germline (reference sequence). The junction had 11 bases not matched to a gene; V was cut back by 1 base and J by 6 bases. Of note for this clonotype: Antigen specificity is unknown.

J is TRBJ1-5 and V is TRBV5-5, with 9 bases matching TRBD1. Sequenced sample: glioma tissue, nonneoplastic brain tissue, or PBMCs (not recorded which). The sequence was collected from a human donor with low-grade glioma or glioblastoma, undergoing nonglioma brain surgery, or in good health (not recorded which). CDR3 DNA sequence: TGTGCCAGCAGCTTGAGGGCTTTTACAGGGGGCCTTCAGCCCCAGCATTTT. As protein: CASSLRAFTGGLQPQHF.